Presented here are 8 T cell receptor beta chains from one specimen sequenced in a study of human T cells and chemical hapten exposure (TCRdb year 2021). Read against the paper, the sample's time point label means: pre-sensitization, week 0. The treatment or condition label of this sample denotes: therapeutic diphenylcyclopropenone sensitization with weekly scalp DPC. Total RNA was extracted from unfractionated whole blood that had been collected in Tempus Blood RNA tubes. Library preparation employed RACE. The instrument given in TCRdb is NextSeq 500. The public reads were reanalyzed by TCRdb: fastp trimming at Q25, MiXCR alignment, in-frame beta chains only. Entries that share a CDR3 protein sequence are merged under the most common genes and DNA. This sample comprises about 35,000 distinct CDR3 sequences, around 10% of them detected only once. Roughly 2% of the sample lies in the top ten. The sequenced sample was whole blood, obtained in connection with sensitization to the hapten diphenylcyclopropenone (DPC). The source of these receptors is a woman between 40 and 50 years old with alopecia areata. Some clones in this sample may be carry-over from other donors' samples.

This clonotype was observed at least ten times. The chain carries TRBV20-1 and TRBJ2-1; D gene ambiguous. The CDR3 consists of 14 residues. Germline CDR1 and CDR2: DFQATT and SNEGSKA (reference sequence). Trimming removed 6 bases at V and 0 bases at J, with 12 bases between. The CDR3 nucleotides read TGCAGTGCCCCCCGGGTCCACTCCTACAATGAGCAGTTCTTC. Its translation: CSAPRVHSYNEQFF.

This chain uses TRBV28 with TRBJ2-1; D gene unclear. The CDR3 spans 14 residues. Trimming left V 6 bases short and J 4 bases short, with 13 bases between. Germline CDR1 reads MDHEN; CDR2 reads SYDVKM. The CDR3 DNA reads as TGTGCCAGCAGCCCTGCGAGCTTTTACAATGAGCAGTTCTTC. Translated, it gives CASSPASFYNEQFF.

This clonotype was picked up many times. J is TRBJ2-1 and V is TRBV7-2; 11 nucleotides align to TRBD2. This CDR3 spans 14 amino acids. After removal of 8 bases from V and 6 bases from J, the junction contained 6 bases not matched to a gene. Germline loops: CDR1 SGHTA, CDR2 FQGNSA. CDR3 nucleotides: TGTGCCAGCCTGCTGCTAGCGGGGGGCAATGAGCAGTTCTTC. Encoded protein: CASLLLAGGNEQFF.

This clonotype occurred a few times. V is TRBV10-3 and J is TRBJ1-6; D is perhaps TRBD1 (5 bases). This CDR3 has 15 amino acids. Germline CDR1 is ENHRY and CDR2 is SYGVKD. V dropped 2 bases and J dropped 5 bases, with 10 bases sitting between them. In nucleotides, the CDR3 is TGTGCCATCAGTGAGCCGGGACTCAATAATTCACCCCTCCACTTT. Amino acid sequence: CAISEPGLNNSPLHF.

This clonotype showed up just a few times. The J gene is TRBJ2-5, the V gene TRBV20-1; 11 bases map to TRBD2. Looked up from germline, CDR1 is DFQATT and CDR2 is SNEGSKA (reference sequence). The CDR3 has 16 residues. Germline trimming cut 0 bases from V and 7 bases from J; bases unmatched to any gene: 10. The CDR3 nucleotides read TGCAGTGCTAGAGATCCCACCACCGGGACTAGCGGGACCCAGTACTTC. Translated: CSARDPTTGTSGTQYF.

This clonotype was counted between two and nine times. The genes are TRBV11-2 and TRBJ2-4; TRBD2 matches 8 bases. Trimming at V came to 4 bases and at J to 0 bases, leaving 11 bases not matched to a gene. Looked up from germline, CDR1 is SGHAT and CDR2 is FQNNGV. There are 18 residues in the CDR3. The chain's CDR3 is CASSSLGSGGQAKNIQYF. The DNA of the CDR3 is TGTGCCAGCAGCTCCCTAGGGAGCGGGGGACAAGCCAAAAACATTCAGTACTTC.

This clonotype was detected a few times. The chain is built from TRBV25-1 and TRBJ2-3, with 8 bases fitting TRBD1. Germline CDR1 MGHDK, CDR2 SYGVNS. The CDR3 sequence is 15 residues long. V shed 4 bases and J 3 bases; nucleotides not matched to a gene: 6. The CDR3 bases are TGTGCCAGCAGTGGCGCAGGGGGCATAACAGATACGCAGTATTTT. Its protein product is CASSGAGGITDTQYF.

The CDR3 DNA follows: TGTGCCAGCAGTTACAGGACCCTAACCGGGGAGCTGTTTTTT. Its translation is CASSYRTLTGELFF. The chain recombines TRBV6-2 or TRBV6-3 with TRBJ2-2; no firm D call. From germline, CDR1 is MNHEY and CDR2 SVGEGT. This CDR3 has 14 amino acids. Trimming took off 2 bases at V and 5 bases at J, with 9 bases between the two ends.